This T cell receptor beta chain was captured in a study of regulatory T cells in long-lasting Graves disease. The wider study: Antithyroid drugs had been given to newly diagnosed Graves' patients for under 3 months.

This CDR3 comprises 14 residues. V was cut by 4 bases and J by 0 bases, with 7 bases left in between. In germline, CDR1 is LNHNV, CDR2 YYDKDF (reference sequence). Overall study findings and caveats: Limited sample numbers may have lowered accuracy. Patients with persistent disease showed a bias toward TRBV28, TRBJ1-2 and TRBJ2-5.

The time point here: newly diagnosed GD, antithyroid drugs for less than 3 months. With RNA extracted from PBMCs as input, the TCR library was made. Construction of the TCR beta libraries employed iRepertoire HTBI primers in conjunction with Arm-PCR of CDR3 regions. TCRdb passed the multiplex PCR reads through MiXCR, listing each CDR3 protein once. Here the sample spans about 320,000 distinct CDR3 sequences, 18% being singletons. Many counts were recorded for this clonotype. Its antigen is unknown. This specimen was peripheral blood mononuclear cells (PBMCs), taken at new diagnosis, from a patient treated with antithyroid drugs. The chain uses TRBV15 and TRBJ2-4, with unresolved D. This TCR derives from a female donor with Graves disease. CDR3 loop: CATSTDVAKNIQYF. The CDR3 nucleotides read TGTGCCACCAGCACCGACGTAGCCAAAAACATTCAGTACTTC. Based on the CDR3 plus reference TRBV15 and TRBJ2-4, the full variable domain is DAMVIQNPRYQVTQFGKPVTLSCSQTLNHNVMYWYQQKSSQAPKLLFHYYDKDFNNEADTPDNFQSRRPNTSFCFLDIRSPGLGDTAMYLCATSTDVAKNIQYFGAGTRLSVL.